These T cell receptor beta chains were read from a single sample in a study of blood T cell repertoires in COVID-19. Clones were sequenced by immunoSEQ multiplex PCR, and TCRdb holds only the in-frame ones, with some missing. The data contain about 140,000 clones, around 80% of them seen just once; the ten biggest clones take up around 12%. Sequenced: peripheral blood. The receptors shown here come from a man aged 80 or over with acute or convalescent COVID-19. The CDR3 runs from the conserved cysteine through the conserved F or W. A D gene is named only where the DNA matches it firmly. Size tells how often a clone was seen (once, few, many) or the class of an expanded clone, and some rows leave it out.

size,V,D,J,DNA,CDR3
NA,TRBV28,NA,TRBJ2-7,TGTGCCAGCAGTTTATCCGGAGGACAGAAGCAGTACTTC,CASSLSGGQKQYF
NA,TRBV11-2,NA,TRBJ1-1,TGTGCCAGCAGCTTAGATCTGGGCCTGGCGGCTTTCTTT,CASSLDLGLAAFF
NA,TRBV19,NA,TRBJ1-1,TGTGCCAGTAGTATAGTAGGCGGGAGCACTGAAGCTTTCTTT,CASSIVGGSTEAFF
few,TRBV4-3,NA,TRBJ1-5,TGCGCCAGCAGCCAAGATTGGGGGCGCGGTAATCAGCCCCAGCATTTT,CASSQDWGRGNQPQHF
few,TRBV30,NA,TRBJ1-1,TGTGCCTGGACCGACGGGTCTGAAGCTTTCTTT,CAWTDGSEAFF
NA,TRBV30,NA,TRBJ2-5,TGTGCCTGGCGGGGCGCCGGAGGGGAGACCCAGTACTTC,CAWRGAGGETQYF
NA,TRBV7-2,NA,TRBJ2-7,TGTGCCAGCAGCTTAGGGACATCCGCCTCCTACGAGCAGTACTTC,CASSLGTSASYEQYF
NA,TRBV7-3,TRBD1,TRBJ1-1,TGTGCCAGCAGCGCCGACAGGGGAGGAGGAAAAGCTTTCTTT,CASSADRGGGKAFF
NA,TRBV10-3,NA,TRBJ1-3,TGTGCCATCAGTGACGTTGTCTCTGGAAACACCATATATTTT,CAISDVVSGNTIYF
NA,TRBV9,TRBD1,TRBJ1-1,TGTGCCAGCAGCGTAGGAGACGCGGACAGGGTAACTGAAGCTTTCTTT,CASSVGDADRVTEAFF
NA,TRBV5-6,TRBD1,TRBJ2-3,TGTGCCAGCAGCTCAATGAAAGGACAGGGAACCACAGATACGCAGTATTTT,CASSSMKGQGTTDTQYF
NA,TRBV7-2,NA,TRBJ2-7,TGTGCCAGCAGCCTAGACAGACAGAGCACCTACGAGCAGTACTTC,CASSLDRQSTYEQYF
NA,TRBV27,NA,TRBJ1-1,TGTGCCAGCAGTTTATTTCAGGGGAACACTGAAGCTTTCTTT,CASSLFQGNTEAFF
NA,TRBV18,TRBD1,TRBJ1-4,TGTGCCAGCTCGCCGGGACAGGGGACTTCCGAGAAACTGTTTTTT,CASSPGQGTSEKLFF
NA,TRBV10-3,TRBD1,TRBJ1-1,TGTGCCATCAGTGAGTCTGGACAGGGAGGCACTGAAGCTTTCTTT,CAISESGQGGTEAFF
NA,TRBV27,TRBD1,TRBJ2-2,TGTGCCAGCAGTTTATCAGCGGGACAGGGAGTACGACGAAACCGGGTAGAGCTGTTTTTT,CASSLSAGQGVRRNRVELFF
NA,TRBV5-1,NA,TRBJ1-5,TGCGCCAGCAGCTTCTCCGGGGGTAACAATCAGCCCCAGCATTTT,CASSFSGGNNQPQHF
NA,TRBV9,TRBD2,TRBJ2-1,TGTGCCAGCAGCCTCTACGCGGGGGGGTACAATGAGCAGTTCTTC,CASSLYAGGYNEQFF
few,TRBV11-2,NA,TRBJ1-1,TGTGCCAGCAGCTTATTCGGGGGAAGGACTGAAGCTTTCTTT,CASSLFGGRTEAFF
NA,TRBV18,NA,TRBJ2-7,TGTGCCAGCTCACCCGCAACAGGGTCCTACGAGCAGTACTTC,CASSPATGSYEQYF
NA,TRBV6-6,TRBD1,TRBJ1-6,TGTGCCAGCAGCCCCCCCGGGCAGGGGGTTTCACCCCTCCACTTT,CASSPPGQGVSPLHF
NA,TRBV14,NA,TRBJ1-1,TGTGCCAGCAGCCTAACGGTGGGGGGAAAGGCTTTCTTT,CASSLTVGGKAFF
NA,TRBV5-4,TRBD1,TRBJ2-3,TGTGCCAGCAGCTTGCCGACAGGGGGTGCAGATACGCAGTATTTT,CASSLPTGGADTQYF
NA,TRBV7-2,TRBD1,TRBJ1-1,TGTGCCAGCAGCGTAACGGGACAGGGGAACACTGAAGCTTTCTTT,CASSVTGQGNTEAFF
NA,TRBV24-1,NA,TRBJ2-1,TGTGCCACCAGTGATTCCGGACAGCCTCTACCTTACAATGAGCAGTTCTTC,CATSDSGQPLPYNEQFF
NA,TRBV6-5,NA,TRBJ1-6,TGTGCCAGCAGTTACGCCAGGAATTCACCCCTCCACTTT,CASSYARNSPLHF
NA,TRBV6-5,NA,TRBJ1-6,TGTGCCAGCAGGAATGCCGGGACACATAATTCACCCCTCCACTTT,CASRNAGTHNSPLHF
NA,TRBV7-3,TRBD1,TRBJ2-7,TGTGCCAGCAGTCCCCAGGGGGATAAAGGTTACGAGCAGTACTTC,CASSPQGDKGYEQYF
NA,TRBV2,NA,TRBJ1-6,TGTGCCAGCAGCCCGGACACAAACAGTTCACCCCTCCACTTT,CASSPDTNSSPLHF
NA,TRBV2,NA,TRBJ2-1,TGTGCCAGCGCACTCGACAATGAGCAGTTCTTC,CASALDNEQFF
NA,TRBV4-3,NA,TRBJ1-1,TGCGCCAGCAGCCAAGGAGGAGTCGGCACTGAAGCTTTCTTT,CASSQGGVGTEAFF
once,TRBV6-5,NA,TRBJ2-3,TGTGCCAGCAGTTACAATAACAGGGTTGCAGATACGCAGTATTTT,CASSYNNRVADTQYF
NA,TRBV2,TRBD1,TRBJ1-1,TGTGCCAGCAAAGGGACAGGGGTACCTGAAGCTTTCTTT,CASKGTGVPEAFF
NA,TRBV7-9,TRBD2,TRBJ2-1,TGTGCCAGCAGCCATACTAGCGGCGGGAATGAGCAGTTCTTC,CASSHTSGGNEQFF
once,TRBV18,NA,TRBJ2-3,TGTGCCAGCTCAGCTGGGGGGGATACGCAGTATTTT,CASSAGGDTQYF
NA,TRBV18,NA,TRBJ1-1,TGTGCCAGCCCCTCGGGGGGGCAGATGAACACTGAAGCTTTCTTT,CASPSGGQMNTEAFF
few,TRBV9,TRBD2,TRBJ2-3,TGTGCCAGCAGCTTCAGCGGGGTTCGGACAGATACGCAGTATTTT,CASSFSGVRTDTQYF
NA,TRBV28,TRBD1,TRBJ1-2,TGTGCCAGCAGTTCCTTGGGACAGGGAAGAACCTATGGCTACACCTTC,CASSSLGQGRTYGYTF
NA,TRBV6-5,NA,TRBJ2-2,TGTGCCAGCCGAACGGTAACCGGGGAGCTGTTTTTT,CASRTVTGELFF
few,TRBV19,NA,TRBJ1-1,TGTGCCAGTAGTTTCTCCGGGACAAAAGCTTTCTTT,CASSFSGTKAFF